The entry below gives a single T cell receptor beta chain sequence along with its context. The antigen is not known. This record belongs to a study of T cell responses to AZD1222 COVID-19 vaccine. Study outcomes and limitations: Distributed over spike, vaccine-associated CD4 TCRs predominated at 160-218 and 743-854. The peak T cell response came first, and repertoires were sampled only after it.

The length of the CDR3 is 16 residues. Germline values: CDR1 LGHDT, CDR2 YNNKEL (reference sequence). V lost 4 bases and J 0 bases, leaving 10 bases between the germline ends. Clones were read by immunoSEQ multiplex PCR, and TCRdb kept only the in-frame ones, dropping some. This table lists about 140,000 clones. The sequenced sample consisted of peripheral blood. This sequence originates from an adult in good health. V gene TRBV3-1 (or the pseudogene TRBV3-2) combines with J gene TRBJ2-6, with D perhaps matching TRBD1 or TRBD2 (5 bases each). As DNA, the CDR3 is TGTGCCAGCAGCCCGGGACCTTACTCTGGGGCCAACGTCCTGACTTTC. Amino acids: CASSPGPYSGANVLTF.